The 27 T cell receptor beta chains below were found in one sample sequenced in a study of cytomegalovirus exposure and HLA in healthy donors. Primers: 60 Vbeta forward and 13 Jbeta reverse. Profiling relied on immunoSEQ multiplex PCR, and the TCRdb table lists in-frame clones only, not all of them. This sample has around 200,000 clones, with around 81% found just once. The specimen was PBMCs. These TCRs come from a woman aged 45 to 65 in good health and CMV-seropositive.

The chain recombines TRBV4-3 with TRBJ1-1; weak D call: TRBD1 (6 bases). The CDR3 sequence is 16 residues long. Germline values: CDR1 LGHNA, CDR2 YSLEER. V shed 0 bases and J shed 10 bases, with 21 bases lying between them. Here the CDR3 DNA reads TGCGCCAGCAGCCAAGAACCGGGACAAGCAACTTCGCGAGCTTTCTTT. Translated: CASSQEPGQATSRAFF.

The chain combines TRBV6-5 with TRBJ2-7; TRBD2 is a possible D gene (6 bases). The V and J ends lost 8 bases and 4 bases respectively, with 15 bases between them. This CDR3 comprises 13 residues. CDR1 is MNHEY, CDR2 SVGAGI, per germline. DNA of the CDR3: TGTGCCAGCGGCGGAGGGGAACCGTACGAGCAGTACTTC. It yields the protein CASGGGEPYEQYF.

The V and J genes are TRBV28 and TRBJ1-1; D remains unclear. Germline V lookup: CDR1 MDHEN, CDR2 SYDVKM. There are 12 residues in the CDR3. V lost 11 bases to trimming and J lost 1 base, with 11 bases between them. DNA of the CDR3: TGTGCCCACAGTGCGGGGAACACTGAAGCTTTCTTT. This encodes CAHSAGNTEAFF.

The CDR3 loop reads CASTLGTSGGDPQFF. CDR3 bases: TGTGCCAGCACTCTAGGGACTAGCGGGGGTGACCCTCAGTTCTTC. The V gene is TRBV28, the J gene TRBJ2-1, with 14 nucleotides matching TRBD2. The CDR3 consists of 15 residues. In germline, CDR1 is MDHEN, CDR2 SYDVKM. V trimming: 7 bases; J trimming: 13 bases; junction bases outside the gene matches: 12.

The gene calls are TRBV30 and TRBJ2-7, with TRBD1 matching over 10 bases. Trimming at V came to 0 bases and at J to 2 bases, leaving 1 base not matched to a gene. The CDR3 sequence is 14 residues long. Per germline, CDR1 GTSNPN and CDR2 SVGIG (reference sequence). The DNA of the CDR3 is TGTGCCTGGAGTGTAGACAGGGGGCCCTACGAGCAGTACTTC. Protein: CAWSVDRGPYEQYF.

This clone was picked up a small number of times. The chain recombines TRBV6-5 with TRBJ1-5; no clear D gene. Looked up from germline, CDR1 is MNHEY and CDR2 is SVGAGI. This CDR3 has 12 amino acids. With 7 bases removed from V and 3 bases from J, the gap between germline ends came to 7 bases. The CDR3 region is CASMANNQPQHF. CDR3 DNA sequence: TGTGCCAGCATGGCAAACAATCAGCCCCAGCATTTT.

The genes are TRBV7-2 and TRBJ1-1; TRBD1 agrees at 9 bases. CDR3 length: 13 residues. With 5 bases clipped from V and 3 bases from J, the junction kept 1 base outside the gene matches. CDR1 SGHTA and CDR2 FQGNSA come from the germline V gene. The CDR3 sequence: CASSGTGYTEAFF. CDR3 DNA sequence: TGTGCCAGCAGCGGGACAGGGTACACTGAAGCTTTCTTT.

The V and J genes are TRBV7-8 and TRBJ2-5; D is unclear. CDR1 is SGHVS and CDR2 is FQNEAQ in the germline V gene. The CDR3 totals 14 residues. Trimming removed 7 bases at V and 1 base at J, with 13 bases between. The CDR3 is CASTPPMSQETQYF. CDR3 bases: TGTGCCAGCACCCCCCCCATGTCCCAAGAGACCCAGTACTTC.

The rearrangement links TRBV4-1 to TRBJ1-6; a weak D match, TRBD1 (5 bases). CDR1 and CDR2 from the germline V gene are MGHRA and YSYEKL. V was clipped by 1 base and J by 0 bases, with 16 bases between them. The CDR3 runs to 19 residues. The CDR3 spells CASSQGTTEYLSYNSPLHF. The CDR3 nucleotides read TGCGCCAGCAGCCAAGGGACAACCGAATACCTCTCCTATAATTCACCCCTCCACTTT.

This chain links TRBV7-2 with TRBJ2-1, with 11 bases identical to TRBD2. Germline V lookup: CDR1 SGHTA, CDR2 FQGNSA. The CDR3 consists of 17 residues. The V segment lost 5 bases and the J segment 7 bases; nucleotides outside the gene matches: 13. CDR3 residues: CASSLQGVAGGGNEQFF. In DNA form, the CDR3 reads TGTGCCAGCAGCCTCCAGGGGGTAGCGGGAGGGGGTAATGAGCAGTTCTTC.

The rearrangement uses TRBV19 and TRBJ2-3, with 12 nucleotides matching TRBD2. V gave up 4 bases and J gave up 1 base; unmatched junction bases: 6. The CDR3 contains 17 residues. Germline assignment: CDR1 LNHDA and CDR2 SQIVND (reference sequence). The CDR3 DNA reads TGTGCCAGTAGTAGCCACAGGACTAGCGGGGGCACAGATACGCAGTATTTT. It codes for CASSSHRTSGGTDTQYF.

V is TRBV27 and J is TRBJ1-1; D is unresolved. The CDR3 runs to 12 residues. The germline CDR1 and CDR2 sequences are MNHEY and SMNVEV (reference sequence). Trimming removed 6 bases at V and 4 bases at J, with 9 bases between. This CDR3 is CASRRESTEAFF. CDR3 nucleotides: TGTGCCAGCAGGCGGGAGTCCACTGAAGCTTTCTTT.

The V gene is TRBV19, the J gene TRBJ1-2; 8 positions agree with TRBD1. CDR1 is LNHDA and CDR2 is SQIVND in the germline V gene (reference sequence). V shed 9 bases, J shed 3 bases, and the junction held 6 bases outside the gene matches. The CDR3 is 13 residues long. The CDR3 loop reads CASSQGGYYGYTF. DNA of the CDR3: TGTGCCAGCTCACAGGGGGGGTACTATGGCTACACCTTC.

The CDR3 DNA sequence: TGTGCCACCAGCAGAGAACAGGGGCGGGCGTCTGAAGCTTTCTTT. Its protein is CATSREQGRASEAFF. This rearrangement joins TRBV15 to TRBJ1-1; TRBD1 matches at 7 bases. The CDR3 has 15 residues. V gave up 0 bases and J gave up 6 bases; unmatched junction bases: 7. Germline lookup yields CDR1 LNHNV and CDR2 YYDKDF (reference sequence).

V usage is TRBV18 and J usage is TRBJ1-1; 7 nucleotides line up with TRBD1. CDR1 and CDR2 (germline): KGHSH, LQKENI. The trim removed 5 bases at V and 3 bases at J, leaving 3 bases unmatched. This CDR3 region has 13 residues. CDR3 amino acids: CASSTTGDTEAFF. CDR3 DNA: TGTGCCAGCTCAACAACAGGGGACACTGAAGCTTTCTTT.

The J gene is TRBJ2-7, the V gene TRBV11-2, with D tentatively TRBD1 (5 bases). V was clipped by 5 bases and J by 10 bases, with 12 bases between them. The length of the CDR3 is 11 residues. The germline gives CDR1 SGHAT, CDR2 FQNNGV. The CDR3 loop reads CASSQQADQYF. The CDR3 bases are TGTGCCAGCAGCCAACAGGCCGATCAGTACTTC.

The chain employs TRBV6-5 and TRBJ2-5; 7 bases are shared with TRBD1. The J call may be incorrect, as the DNA end agrees better with TRBJ2-7. This CDR3 has 15 amino acids. Germline CDR1 is MNHEY and CDR2 is SVGAGI. The CDR3 spells CASSYSPGQSYEQYF. CDR3 bases: TGTGCCAGCAGTTACTCTCCGGGACAGAGCTACGAGCAGTACTTC.

The rearrangement links TRBV5-6 to TRBJ1-2; D ambiguous. CDR3 length: 16 residues. V was pared by 3 bases and J by 2 bases, with 17 bases between. Germline lookup yields CDR1 SGHDT and CDR2 YYEEEE. CDR3 in amino acids: CASSSGRVVFNYGYTF. The CDR3 nucleotides are TGTGCCAGCAGCTCGGGGAGAGTCGTTTTCAACTATGGCTACACCTTC.

V gene TRBV15 combines with J gene TRBJ1-3; D unresolved. V lost 3 bases and J lost 2, with 8 bases in between. The CDR3 sequence is 14 residues long. Germline assignment: CDR1 LNHNV and CDR2 YYDKDF (reference sequence). The CDR3 region is CATSSDIPGNTIYF. DNA of the CDR3: TGTGCCACCAGCAGCGACATACCTGGAAACACCATATATTTT. The whole variable domain, remainder taken from reference TRBV15 and TRBJ1-3, is DAMVIQNPRYQVTQFGKPVTLSCSQTLNHNVMYWYQQKSSQAPKLLFHYYDKDFNNEADTPDNFQSRRPNTSFCFLDIRSPGLGDTAMYLCATSSDIPGNTIYFGEGSWLTVV.

The rearrangement links TRBV28 to TRBJ2-6, with D possibly TRBD1 on 6 matching bases. The CDR3 has 17 residues. The germline V gene encodes CDR1 MDHEN and CDR2 SYDVKM. Trimming removed 8 bases from V and 0 bases from J, with 17 bases in between. The CDR3 DNA reads as TGTGCCAGCGGACCGGCAGGGGATTTCTCTGGGGCCAACGTCCTGACTTTC. The encoded protein is CASGPAGDFSGANVLTF.

This chain uses TRBV10-3 with TRBJ2-1, with D possibly being TRBD2 (5 bases). The germline CDR1 and CDR2 sequences are ENHRY and SYGVKD. This CDR3 has 15 residues. V dropped 2 bases and J dropped 9 bases, with 17 bases sitting between them. CDR3 sequence: CAISEDLIALVEQFF. The DNA of the CDR3 is TGTGCCATCAGTGAGGATTTGATAGCGTTAGTTGAGCAGTTCTTC.

V gene TRBV4-1 combines with J gene TRBJ2-3, with D tentatively TRBD2 (6 bases). The germline CDR1 and CDR2 sequences are MGHRA and YSYEKL. The CDR3 is 14 amino acids. V was pared by 4 bases and J by 6 bases, with 14 bases between. This CDR3 reads CASSPPSGLDTQYF. CDR3 DNA sequence: TGCGCCAGCAGCCCCCCGAGCGGGCTGGATACGCAGTATTTT.

The V and J genes are TRBV5-6 and TRBJ2-7; 10 positions match TRBD1. The CDR3 runs to 16 residues. CDR1 is SGHDT and CDR2 is YYEEEE in the germline V gene. The ends lost 1 base at V and 3 bases at J; junction bases unmatched: 7. In nucleotides, the CDR3 is TGTGCCAGCAGCTTGATTGGTAGGACAGGGGGCTACGAGCAGTACTTC. Amino acid sequence: CASSLIGRTGGYEQYF.

Regarding this clone: At one boundary the junction diverges from the germline segment, which might be a read error. The chain employs TRBV19 and TRBJ1-5; maybe TRBD1 (6 bases). Germline V gives CDR1 LNHDA, CDR2 SQIVND (reference sequence). This CDR3 has 14 amino acids. The CDR3 reads CASSISGGKQPQHF. The CDR3 coding sequence is TGTGCCAGTAGTATTTCGGGGGGCAAGCAGCCCCAGCATTTT. The full variable domain, in which reference TRBV19 and TRBJ1-5 provide the parts outside the CDR3, is DGGITQSPKYLFRKEGQNVTLSCEQNLNHDAMYWYRQDPGQGLRLIYYSQIVNDFQKGDIAEGYSVSREKKESFPLTVTSAQKNPTAFYLCASSISGGKQPQHFGDGTRLSIL.

The V call is TRBV2, the J call TRBJ1-5; 8 bases fit TRBD1. From germline, CDR1 is SNHLY and CDR2 FYNNEI. The CDR3 totals 15 residues. V shed 5 bases and J 3 bases; nucleotides not matched to a gene: 6. CDR3 protein: CASSRTGLDNQPQHF. CDR3 nucleotides: TGTGCCAGCAGTAGGACAGGGTTGGACAATCAGCCCCAGCATTTT.

In its sample, this clone was seen a few times. The CDR3 sequence is CASSQEGQGVVGYTF. The CDR3 nucleotides read TGTGCCAGCAGCCAAGAAGGACAGGGCGTTGTCGGCTACACCTTC. The genes are TRBV4-2 and TRBJ1-2, with 8 bases aligning to TRBD1. The V gene's germline CDR1 is LGHNA and CDR2 YNFKEQ. The junction had 8 bases not matched to a gene; V was cut back by 0 bases and J by 8 bases. The CDR3 is 15 amino acids.

This clone was detected once. J is TRBJ2-7 and V is TRBV11-2; D gene uncertain. CDR3 length: 17 amino acids. Germline-derived CDR1 and CDR2 are SGHAT and FQNNGV. Trimming cost V 1 base and J 0 bases, with 16 bases left between them. The CDR3 sequence: CASSLGRSLKSSYEQYF. The CDR3 bases are TGTGCCAGCAGCTTAGGGCGTAGCCTGAAATCCTCCTACGAGCAGTACTTC.